This record covers a single T cell receptor beta chain. Its antigen is unknown. Base qualities were left out, and no much larger clone turns up one base away. The identical CDR3 is also encoded by other nucleotide sequences in the sample. The CDR3 spans 14 residues, from the cysteine through the phenylalanine. The DNA shown is the 42-base CDR3, in frame from base 1. Based on the germline V gene, the CDR1 and CDR2 sequences are SGHAT and FQNNGV. After removal of 4 bases from V and 4 bases from J, the junction retains 1 base not matched to a gene. TCR CDR3 regions were amplified from genomic DNA by multiplex PCR using the deep immunoSEQ assay. Genomic DNA extracted from each cell subset was distributed evenly over all wells of several immunoSEQ 96-well plates, and each plate served as one replicate. For sorted subsets, around 200 ng genomic DNA, equal to 30,000 to 35,000 T cell genomes, was loaded into each replicate PCR. Purified libraries were quantified with a Qubit 3.0 fluorometer, sized on a Bioanalyzer 2100, and re-quantified with the KAPA Library Quantification kit. Every immunoSEQ 96-well plate was sequenced on a dedicated single-read 150-cycle Illumina NextSeq 550 flow cell. On the study's bioinformatics: Because only junctional sequences without quality scores were contained in the immunoSEQ output, filtering matching that applied to full-length reads could not be performed. To assign V/J genes and CDR3, sequences were annotated against IMGT germline references using PyIR, a Python wrapper for IgBLAST v1.9. Reads were filtered out if the reads had weak V/J assignments (E-value above 1e-6), no CDR3, stop codons, out-of-frame junctions, or ambiguous translated residues. V3J clonotypes were defined as sequences sharing the same inferred V gene, J gene, and CDR3 amino acid sequence. To compute the percentage overlap between repertoires, the number of shared unique clonotypes was divided by the size of the smaller repertoire. RTK rarefaction, the Chao1 estimator, and Recon v2.1 estimates of unobserved clonotypes were used to assess repertoire richness. Generation probabilities for all TCRbeta clonotypes obtained by the gDNA method from a handful of donors were computed using OLGA. Here the immuneACCESS table is served through TCRdb, limited to in-frame sequences with V and J called. Missing clones are a known gap in these copies; in checked studies unresolved V genes cover under half, and the rest lacks a known reason. V and J calls and clone size are as listed in that table; D and trimming were resolved from the DNA. The sample table shows about 590,000 clones, and less than 97% are seen once. The ten largest clones capture around 0.11% of the sample.

This record belongs to a study of shared clonotypes between healthy human individuals (dated by TCRdb to the early 2020s). Describing the broader study: Two women and a few men aged 18 to 49 years were included in the cohort. For each donor, CD4 naive and CD4 memory were each given three plates, CD8 naive was given two plates, and CD8 memory was given one plate. Each donor's leukapheresis produced roughly between roughly 0.9 and 9 billion PBMCs. To estimate repertoire size and how much clonotype sharing occurs between individuals, the study deeply sequenced the blood TCR repertoires of five healthy adults. Different laboratories and diverse techniques were used to prepare libraries and sequence TCR repertoires, to increase sequencing depth and limit assay-specific biases. Study-wide conclusions, independent of this receptor: Higher generation probabilities were observed for clonotypes shared by all four sorted-subset donors than for non-shared clonotypes. Even with the large sequencing depth, rarefaction of the sorted-subset datasets indicated that sequencing was incomplete. Only blood was sampled, and tissue TCR repertoires likely differ from those in blood. Sharing across several donors was observed for around 4.8% of naive CD4, over 3% of naive CD8, about 2.3% of memory CD4, and about 0.4% of memory CD8 clonotypes. The small number of donors limited the genetic and exposure-history diversity represented. Estimated clonotype richness was generally larger for naive than for memory subsets. Based on pairwise subsampling, the degree of clonotype sharing among donors was expected to be affected by sequencing depth.

CD8 naive samples consisted of CD45RO-negative cells that were positively selected for CCR7, yielding a CD45RA+CCR7+ population without TemRA cells. The donors were healthy, HIV-negative adults with no recently reported acute infections or vaccinations. All donors were Caucasian adults living in Nashville, Tennessee, USA. Blood was obtained by leukapheresis, after which PBMCs were separated by Ficoll-Histopaque density gradient centrifugation and cryopreserved in liquid nitrogen vapor phase. Purity and quantity of every magnetically sorted T cell population were checked by analytical flow cytometry. From each sorted fraction, genomic DNA was isolated and quantified by UV absorbance on a Nanodrop 2000c.

This TCR was sampled from a woman between 25 and 40 years old in good health. Sequenced sample: naive CD8+ T cells sorted from blood. What the cell subset or site label conveys for this sample: CD45RA+CCR7+. The sequence links TRBV11-2 to TRBJ1-5; the central 10 bases match TRBD1. The CDR3 in this case is CASSSGQGNQPQHF. The DNA sequence reads TGTGCCAGCAGCTCGGGACAGGGGAATCAGCCCCAGCATTTT.